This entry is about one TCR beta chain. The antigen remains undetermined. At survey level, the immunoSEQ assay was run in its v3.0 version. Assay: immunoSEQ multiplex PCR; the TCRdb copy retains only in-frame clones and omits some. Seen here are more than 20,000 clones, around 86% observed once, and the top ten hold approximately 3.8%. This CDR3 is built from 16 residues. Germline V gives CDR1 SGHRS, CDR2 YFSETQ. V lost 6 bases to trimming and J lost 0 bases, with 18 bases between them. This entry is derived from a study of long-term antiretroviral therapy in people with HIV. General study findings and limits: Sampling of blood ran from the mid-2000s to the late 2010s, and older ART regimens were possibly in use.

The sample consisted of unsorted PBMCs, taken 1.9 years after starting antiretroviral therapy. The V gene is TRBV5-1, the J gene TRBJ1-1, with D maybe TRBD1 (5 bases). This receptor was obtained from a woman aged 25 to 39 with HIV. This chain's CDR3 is CASTIAGGGLNTEAFF. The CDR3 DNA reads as TGCGCCAGCACTATTGCTGGGGGGGGTTTGAACACTGAAGCTTTCTTT.